This T cell receptor (beta chain) appears in the sequencing data of a study of naive and memory T cell subsets. General study results and limits: Over 95% of naive TCR sequences appeared only once after error correction, unlike memory subsets. Naive repertoires, especially CD8, held a few larger clonotypes, possibly memory cells re-expressing CD45RA.

CDR1 is MGHRA and CDR2 is YSYEKL in the germline V gene. Trimming pared 1 base from V and 7 bases from J, leaving 17 bases between. This CDR3 spans 16 amino acids. The beta constant-region primer was an equimolar mix of two oligonucleotides covering TRBC1 and TRBC2. Four rounds of PCR amplified the ligated cDNA using nested alpha and beta constant-region primers plus SP2. MiXCR was run by TCRdb on the UMI-ligation and nested PCR reads, yielding one entry per CDR3 protein. The sample lists around 160,000 distinct CDR3 sequences; about 15% were seen once. This clonotype was seen a few times. Its cognate antigen is unknown.

The chain has TRBV4-1 and TRBJ1-5, with a possible D match to TRBD1 (5 bases). This receptor was obtained from a human donor in good health. The sequenced sample consisted of naive CD4+ T cells from blood. DNA of the CDR3: TGCGCCAGCAGCCAAGCCGGGCGGGTAGGGGACCAGCCCCAGCATTTT. Translating it yields CASSQAGRVGDQPQHF.